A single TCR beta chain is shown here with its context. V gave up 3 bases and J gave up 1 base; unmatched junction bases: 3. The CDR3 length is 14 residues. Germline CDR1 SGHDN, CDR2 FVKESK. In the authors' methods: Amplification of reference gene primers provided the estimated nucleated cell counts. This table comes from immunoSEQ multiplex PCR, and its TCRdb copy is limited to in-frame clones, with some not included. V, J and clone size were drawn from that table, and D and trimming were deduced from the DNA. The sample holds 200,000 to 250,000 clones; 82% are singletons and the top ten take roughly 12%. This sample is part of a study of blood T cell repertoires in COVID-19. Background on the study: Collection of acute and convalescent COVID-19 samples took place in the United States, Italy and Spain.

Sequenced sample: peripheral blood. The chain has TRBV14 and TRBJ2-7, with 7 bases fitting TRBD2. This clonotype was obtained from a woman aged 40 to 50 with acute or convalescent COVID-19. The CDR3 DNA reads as TGTGCCAGCAGCCATTTGCGGGAGTCCTACGAGCAGTACTTC. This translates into CASSHLRESYEQYF.